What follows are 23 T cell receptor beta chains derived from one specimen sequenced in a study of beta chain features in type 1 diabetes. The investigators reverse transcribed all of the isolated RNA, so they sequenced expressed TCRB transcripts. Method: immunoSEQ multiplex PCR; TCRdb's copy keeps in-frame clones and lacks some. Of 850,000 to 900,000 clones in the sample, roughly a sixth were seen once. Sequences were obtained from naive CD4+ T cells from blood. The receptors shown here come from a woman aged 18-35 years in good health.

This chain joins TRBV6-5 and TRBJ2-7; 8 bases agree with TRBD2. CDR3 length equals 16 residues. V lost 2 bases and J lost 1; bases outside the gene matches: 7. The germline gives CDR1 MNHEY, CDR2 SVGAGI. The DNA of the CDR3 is TGTGCCAGCAGTTACGTGGGCAGCGGGAGATCCTACGAGCAGTACTTC. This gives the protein CASSYVGSGRSYEQYF.

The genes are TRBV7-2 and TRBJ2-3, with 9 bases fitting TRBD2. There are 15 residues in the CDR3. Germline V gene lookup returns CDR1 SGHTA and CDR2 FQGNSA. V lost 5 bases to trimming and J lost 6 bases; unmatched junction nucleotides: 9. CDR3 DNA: TGTGCCAGCAGCCAAGGACTAGCGATCCTCGATACGCAGTATTTT. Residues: CASSQGLAILDTQYF.

The CDR3 protein is CASSFWTGGTDTQYF. CDR3 DNA: TGTGCCAGCAGTTTTTGGACAGGGGGCACAGATACGCAGTATTTT. This sequence joins TRBV28 and TRBJ2-3, with 9 bases that match TRBD1. CDR3 length: 15 amino acids. From germline, CDR1 is MDHEN and CDR2 SYDVKM. V dropped 3 bases and J dropped 1; count of bases not matched to a gene: 2.

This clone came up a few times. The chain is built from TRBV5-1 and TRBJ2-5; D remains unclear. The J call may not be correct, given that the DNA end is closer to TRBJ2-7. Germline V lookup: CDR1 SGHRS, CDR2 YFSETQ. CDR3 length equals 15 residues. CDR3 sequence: CASSLAPAKQYEQYF. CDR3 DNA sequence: TGCGCCAGCAGCTTGGCGCCAGCGAAGCAATACGAGCAGTACTTC.

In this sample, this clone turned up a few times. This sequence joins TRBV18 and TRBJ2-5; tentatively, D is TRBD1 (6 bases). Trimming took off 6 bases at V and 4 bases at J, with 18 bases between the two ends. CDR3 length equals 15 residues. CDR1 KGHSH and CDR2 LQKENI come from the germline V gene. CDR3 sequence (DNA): TGTGCCAGCTCGCCCCTACAGGGTCAGGGAGAGACCCAGTACTTC. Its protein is CASSPLQGQGETQYF.

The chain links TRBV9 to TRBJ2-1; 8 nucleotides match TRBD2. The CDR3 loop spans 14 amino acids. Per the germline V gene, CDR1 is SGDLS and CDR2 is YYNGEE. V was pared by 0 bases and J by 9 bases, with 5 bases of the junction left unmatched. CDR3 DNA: TGTGCCAGCAGCGTAGGGACTAGCCTTTCTGAGCAGTTCTTC. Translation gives CASSVGTSLSEQFF.

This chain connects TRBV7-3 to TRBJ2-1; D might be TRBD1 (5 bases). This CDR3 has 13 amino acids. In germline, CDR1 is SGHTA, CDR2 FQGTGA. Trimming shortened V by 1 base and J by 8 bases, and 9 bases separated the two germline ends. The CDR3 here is CASSLRVGDEQFF. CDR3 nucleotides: TGTGCCAGCAGCTTAAGAGTAGGGGATGAGCAGTTCTTC.

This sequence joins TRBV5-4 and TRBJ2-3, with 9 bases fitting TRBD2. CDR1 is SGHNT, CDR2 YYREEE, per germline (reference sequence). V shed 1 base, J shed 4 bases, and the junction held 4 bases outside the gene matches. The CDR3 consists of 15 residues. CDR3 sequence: CASSLIAGEADTQYF. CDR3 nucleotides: TGTGCCAGCAGCTTGATAGCGGGAGAAGCAGATACGCAGTATTTT. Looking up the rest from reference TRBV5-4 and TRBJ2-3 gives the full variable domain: ETGVTQSPTHLIKTRGQQVTLRCSSQSGHNTVSWYQQALGQGPQFIFQYYREEENGRGNFPPRFSGLQFPNYSSELNVNALELDDSALYLCASSLIAGEADTQYFGPGTRLTVL.

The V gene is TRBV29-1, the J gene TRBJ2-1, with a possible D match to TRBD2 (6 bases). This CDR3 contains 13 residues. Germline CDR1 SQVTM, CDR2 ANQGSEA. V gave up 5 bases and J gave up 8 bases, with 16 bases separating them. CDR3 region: CSVRDGGPHEQFF. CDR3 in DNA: TGCAGCGTTAGGGACGGAGGGCCCCATGAGCAGTTCTTC.

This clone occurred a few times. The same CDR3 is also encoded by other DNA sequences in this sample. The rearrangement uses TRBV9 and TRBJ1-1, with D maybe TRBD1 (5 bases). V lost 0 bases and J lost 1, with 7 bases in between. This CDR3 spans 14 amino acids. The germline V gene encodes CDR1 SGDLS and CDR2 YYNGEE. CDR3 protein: CASSVVRGNTEAFF. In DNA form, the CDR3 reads TGTGCCAGCAGCGTAGTGAGGGGGAACACTGAAGCTTTCTTT.

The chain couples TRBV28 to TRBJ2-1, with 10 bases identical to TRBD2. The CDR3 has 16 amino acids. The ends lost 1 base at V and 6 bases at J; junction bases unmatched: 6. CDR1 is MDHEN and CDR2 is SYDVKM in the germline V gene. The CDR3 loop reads CASSLSSSGSANEQFF. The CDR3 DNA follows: TGTGCCAGCAGTTTATCGTCTAGCGGGAGCGCCAATGAGCAGTTCTTC.

The CDR3 sequence is CASSPPTTPNTEAFF. The CDR3 DNA reads as TGTGCCAGCTCACCACCGACGACGCCGAACACTGAAGCTTTCTTT. The genes are TRBV18 and TRBJ1-1; D is undetermined. CDR1 and CDR2 (germline): KGHSH, LQKENI. The CDR3 is made up of 15 amino acids. V was shortened by 0 bases and J by 1 base, with 9 bases between the two germline ends.

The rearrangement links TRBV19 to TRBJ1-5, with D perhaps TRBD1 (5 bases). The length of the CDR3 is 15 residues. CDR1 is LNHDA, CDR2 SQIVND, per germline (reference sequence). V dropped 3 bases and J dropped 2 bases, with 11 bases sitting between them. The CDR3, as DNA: TGTGCCAGTAGTATTTTCCAGGGTGGCAATCAGCCCCAGCATTTT. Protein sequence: CASSIFQGGNQPQHF.

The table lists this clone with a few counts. The DNA for the CDR3 is TGTGCCAGCAGTAAACTACCTTCCCAAGAGACCCAGTACTTC. Its protein is CASSKLPSQETQYF. The chain carries TRBV28 and TRBJ2-5, with no clear D. Germline lookup yields CDR1 MDHEN and CDR2 SYDVKM. The CDR3 consists of 14 residues. Trimming left V 5 bases short and J 1 base short, with 11 bases between.

Here the CDR3 DNA reads TGTGCCAGCAGCCCGTCCGTACCGCAGGGTTACGAGCAGTACTTC. Translation: CASSPSVPQGYEQYF. The gene calls are TRBV7-2 and TRBJ2-7; a weak D match, TRBD1 (5 bases). Germline loops: CDR1 SGHTA, CDR2 FQGNSA. Trimming removed 5 bases from V and 4 bases from J, with 18 bases in between. The length of the CDR3 is 15 residues.

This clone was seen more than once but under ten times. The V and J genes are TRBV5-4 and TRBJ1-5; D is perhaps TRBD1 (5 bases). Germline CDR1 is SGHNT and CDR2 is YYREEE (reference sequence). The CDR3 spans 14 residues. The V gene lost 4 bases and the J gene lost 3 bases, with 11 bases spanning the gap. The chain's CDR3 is CASSPGPLNQPQHF. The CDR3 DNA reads TGTGCCAGCAGCCCGGGACCGCTCAATCAGCCCCAGCATTTT.

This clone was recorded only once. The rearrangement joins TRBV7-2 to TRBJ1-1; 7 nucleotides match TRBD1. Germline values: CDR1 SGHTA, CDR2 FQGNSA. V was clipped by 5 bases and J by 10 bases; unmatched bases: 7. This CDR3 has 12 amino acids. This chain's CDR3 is CASSPTGVGAFF. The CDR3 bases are TGTGCCAGCAGCCCCACAGGGGTCGGAGCTTTCTTT.

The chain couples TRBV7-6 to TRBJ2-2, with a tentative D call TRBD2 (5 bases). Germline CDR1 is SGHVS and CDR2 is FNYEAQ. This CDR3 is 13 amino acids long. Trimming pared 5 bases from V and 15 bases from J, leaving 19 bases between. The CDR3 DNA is TGTGCCAGCAGCAACCCCGGGGTTCTTGAGTTGTTTTTT. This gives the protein CASSNPGVLELFF.

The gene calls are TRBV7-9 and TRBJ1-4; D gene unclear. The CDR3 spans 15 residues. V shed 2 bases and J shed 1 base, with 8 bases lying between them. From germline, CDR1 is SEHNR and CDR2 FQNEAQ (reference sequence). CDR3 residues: CASSLPGQTNEKLFF. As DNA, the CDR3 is TGTGCCAGCAGCTTACCCGGGCAAACTAATGAAAAACTGTTTTTT.

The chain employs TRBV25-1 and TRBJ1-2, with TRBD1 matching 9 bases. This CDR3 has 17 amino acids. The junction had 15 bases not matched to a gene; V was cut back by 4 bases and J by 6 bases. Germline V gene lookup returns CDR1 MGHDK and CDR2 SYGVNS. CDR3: CASSAPRDRDDENGYTF. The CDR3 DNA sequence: TGTGCCAGCAGTGCCCCCCGGGACAGGGATGACGAGAATGGCTACACCTTC.

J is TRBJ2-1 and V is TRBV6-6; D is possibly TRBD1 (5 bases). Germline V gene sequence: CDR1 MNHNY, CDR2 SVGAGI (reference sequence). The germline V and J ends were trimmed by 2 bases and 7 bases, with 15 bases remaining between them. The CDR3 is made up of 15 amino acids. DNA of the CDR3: TGTGCCAGCAGTTACCCCCAGGGTCCTAGGAATGAGCAGTTCTTC. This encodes CASSYPQGPRNEQFF.

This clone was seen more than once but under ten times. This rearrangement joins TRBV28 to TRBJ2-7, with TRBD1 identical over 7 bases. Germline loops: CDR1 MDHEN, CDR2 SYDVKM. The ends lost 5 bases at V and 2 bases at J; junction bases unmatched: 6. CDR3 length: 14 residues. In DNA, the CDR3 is TGTGCCAGCAGTCTACAGGGGATTGCCTACGAGCAGTACTTC. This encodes CASSLQGIAYEQYF.

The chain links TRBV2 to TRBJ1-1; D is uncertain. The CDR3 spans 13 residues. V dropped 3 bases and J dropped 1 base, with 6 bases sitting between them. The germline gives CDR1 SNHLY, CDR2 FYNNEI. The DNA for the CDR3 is TGTGCCAGCAGTGAGTCCGGGAACACTGAAGCTTTCTTT. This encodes CASSESGNTEAFF.